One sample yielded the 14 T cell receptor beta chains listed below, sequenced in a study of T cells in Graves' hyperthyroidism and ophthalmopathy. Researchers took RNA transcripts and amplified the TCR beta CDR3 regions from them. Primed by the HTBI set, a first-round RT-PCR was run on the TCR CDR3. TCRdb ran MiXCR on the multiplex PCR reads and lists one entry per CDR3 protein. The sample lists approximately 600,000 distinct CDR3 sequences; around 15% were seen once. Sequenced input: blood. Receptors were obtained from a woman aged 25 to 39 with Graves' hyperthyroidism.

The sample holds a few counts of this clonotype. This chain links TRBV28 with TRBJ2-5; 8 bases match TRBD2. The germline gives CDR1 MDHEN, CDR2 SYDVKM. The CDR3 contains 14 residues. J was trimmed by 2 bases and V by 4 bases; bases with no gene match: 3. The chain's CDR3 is CASSYTSGQETQYF. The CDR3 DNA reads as TGTGCCAGCAGTTACACTAGCGGTCAAGAGACCCAGTACTTC.

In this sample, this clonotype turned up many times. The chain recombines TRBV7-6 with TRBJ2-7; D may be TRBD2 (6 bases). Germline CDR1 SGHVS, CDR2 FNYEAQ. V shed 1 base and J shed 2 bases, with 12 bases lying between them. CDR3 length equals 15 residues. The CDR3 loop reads CASSLGYRETYEQYF. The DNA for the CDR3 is TGTGCCAGCAGCTTAGGCTACCGGGAGACCTACGAGCAGTACTTC.

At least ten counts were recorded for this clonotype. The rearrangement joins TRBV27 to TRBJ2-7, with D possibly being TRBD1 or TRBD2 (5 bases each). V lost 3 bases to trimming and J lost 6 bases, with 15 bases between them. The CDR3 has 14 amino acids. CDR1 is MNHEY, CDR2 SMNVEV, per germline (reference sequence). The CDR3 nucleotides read TGTGCCAGCAGTTTCAGAGGGATCCAGGGCGAGCAGTACTTC. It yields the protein CASSFRGIQGEQYF.

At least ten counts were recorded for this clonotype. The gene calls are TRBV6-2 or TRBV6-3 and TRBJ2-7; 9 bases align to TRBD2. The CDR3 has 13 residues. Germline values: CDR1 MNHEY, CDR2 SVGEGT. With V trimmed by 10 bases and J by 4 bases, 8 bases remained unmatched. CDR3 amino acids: CATAGLALYEQYF. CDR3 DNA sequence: TGTGCCACAGCGGGACTAGCACTATACGAGCAGTACTTC.

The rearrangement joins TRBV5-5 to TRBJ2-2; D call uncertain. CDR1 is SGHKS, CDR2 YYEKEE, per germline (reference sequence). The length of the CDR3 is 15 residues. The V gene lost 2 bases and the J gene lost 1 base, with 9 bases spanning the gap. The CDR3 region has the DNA TGTGCCAGCAGCTTCGGTTTCGGGAACACCGGGGAGCTGTTTTTT. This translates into CASSFGFGNTGELFF.

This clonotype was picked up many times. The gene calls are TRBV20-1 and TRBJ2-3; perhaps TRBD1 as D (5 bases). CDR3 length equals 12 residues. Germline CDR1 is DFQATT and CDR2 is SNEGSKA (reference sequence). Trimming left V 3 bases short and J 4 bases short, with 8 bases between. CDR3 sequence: CSARPGSDTQYF. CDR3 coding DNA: TGCAGTGCTAGGCCAGGGTCAGATACGCAGTATTTT.

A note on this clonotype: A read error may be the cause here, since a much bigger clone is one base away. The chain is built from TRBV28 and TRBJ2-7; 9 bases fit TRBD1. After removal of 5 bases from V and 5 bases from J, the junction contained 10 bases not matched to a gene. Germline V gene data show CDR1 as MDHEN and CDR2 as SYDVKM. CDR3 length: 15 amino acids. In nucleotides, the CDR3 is TGTGCCAGCAGTGCCGCCGGGACAGGGTCCCACGAGCAGTACTTC. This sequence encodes CASSAAGTGSHEQYF.

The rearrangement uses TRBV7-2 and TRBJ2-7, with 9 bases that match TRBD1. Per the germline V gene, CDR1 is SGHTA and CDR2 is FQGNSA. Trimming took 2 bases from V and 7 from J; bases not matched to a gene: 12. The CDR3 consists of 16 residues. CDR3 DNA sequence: TGTGCCAGCAGCTTATTCGCCGGGACAGGGTCGGGAGAGCAGTACTTC. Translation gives CASSLFAGTGSGEQYF.

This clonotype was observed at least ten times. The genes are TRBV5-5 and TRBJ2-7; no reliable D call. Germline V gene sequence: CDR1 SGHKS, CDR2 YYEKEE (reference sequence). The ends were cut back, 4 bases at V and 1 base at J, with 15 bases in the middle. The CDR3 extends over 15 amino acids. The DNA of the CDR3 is TGTGCCAGCAGCAAAATTTTCGGGCTTTCCTACGAGCAGTACTTC. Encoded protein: CASSKIFGLSYEQYF.

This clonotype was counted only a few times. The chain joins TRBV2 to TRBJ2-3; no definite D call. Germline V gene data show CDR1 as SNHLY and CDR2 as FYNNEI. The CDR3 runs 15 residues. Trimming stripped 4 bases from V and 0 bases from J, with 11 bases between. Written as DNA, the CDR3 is TGTGCCAGCAGTGGTCTGGGTTGGAGCACAGATACGCAGTATTTT. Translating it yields CASSGLGWSTDTQYF.

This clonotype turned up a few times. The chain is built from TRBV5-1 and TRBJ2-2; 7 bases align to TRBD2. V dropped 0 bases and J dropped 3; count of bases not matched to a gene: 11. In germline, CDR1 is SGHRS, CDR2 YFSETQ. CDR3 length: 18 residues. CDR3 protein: CASSLDVLGGPDTGELFF. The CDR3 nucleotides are TGCGCCAGCAGCTTGGACGTTTTGGGAGGGCCGGACACCGGGGAGCTGTTTTTT.

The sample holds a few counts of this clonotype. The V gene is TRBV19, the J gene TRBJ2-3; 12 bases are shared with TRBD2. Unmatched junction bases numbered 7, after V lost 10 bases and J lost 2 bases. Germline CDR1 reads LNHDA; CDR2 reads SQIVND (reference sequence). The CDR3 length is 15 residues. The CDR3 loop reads CATQRTSGATDTQYF. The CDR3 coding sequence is TGTGCCACGCAAAGGACTAGCGGGGCCACAGATACGCAGTATTTT.

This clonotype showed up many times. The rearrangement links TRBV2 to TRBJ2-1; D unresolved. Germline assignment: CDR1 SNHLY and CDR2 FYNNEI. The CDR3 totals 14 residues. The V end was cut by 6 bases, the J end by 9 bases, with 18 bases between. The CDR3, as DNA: TGTGCCAGCAGCACTTACGCTTCATTGAGTGAGCAGTTCTTC. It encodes CASSTYASLSEQFF.

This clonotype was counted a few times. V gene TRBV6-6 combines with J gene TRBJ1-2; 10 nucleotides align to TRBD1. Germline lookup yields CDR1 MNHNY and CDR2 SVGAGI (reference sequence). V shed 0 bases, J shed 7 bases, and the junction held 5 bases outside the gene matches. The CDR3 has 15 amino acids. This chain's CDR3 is CASSYSRQGASGYTF. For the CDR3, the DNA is TGTGCCAGCAGTTACTCGAGACAGGGGGCCTCTGGCTACACCTTC.